Below, 27 T cell receptor beta chains from the same sample are listed, as sequenced in a study of technical replicates of blood from a handful of donors. Assay used: immunoSEQ multiplex PCR; TCRdb lists only in-frame clones, some missing. The sample includes some 77,000 clones, 85% to 95% of them seen just once. The sample was T cells isolated from PBMCs. These receptors came from a human donor in good health.

The genes are TRBV28 and TRBJ1-5, with 7 bases that match TRBD1. This CDR3 contains 17 residues. Germline V gene sequence: CDR1 MDHEN, CDR2 SYDVKM. V shed 1 base and J 4 bases; nucleotides not matched to a gene: 10. The CDR3 DNA follows: TGTGCCAGCAGTTTATTTCCCCCGACAGGGAGGAATCAGCCCCAGCATTTT. Its protein product is CASSLFPPTGRNQPQHF.

This chain links TRBV7-9 with TRBJ2-1; no clear D gene. Deletions cut 2 bases from V and 6 bases from J, with 14 bases between. The CDR3 runs to 15 residues. Germline V gives CDR1 SEHNR, CDR2 FQNEAQ (reference sequence). The chain's CDR3 is CASSLLVFGPNEQFF. The CDR3 DNA reads TGTGCCAGCAGCTTACTAGTGTTTGGCCCCAATGAGCAGTTCTTC.

J is TRBJ2-1 and V is TRBV7-8; the D gene is possibly TRBD1 (6 bases). Germline V gene lookup returns CDR1 SGHVS and CDR2 FQNEAQ. V was shortened by 1 base and J by 14 bases, with 18 bases between the two germline ends. The CDR3 contains 14 residues. CDR3 bases: TGTGCCAGCAGCTTAGTGGGGGCGACATCCGGGAAGTTCTTC. Its translation is CASSLVGATSGKFF.

J is TRBJ1-2 and V is TRBV27; D gene unclear. Trimming removed 5 bases at V and 8 bases at J, with 12 bases between. The CDR3 length is 12 residues. Germline V gene sequence: CDR1 MNHEY, CDR2 SMNVEV (reference sequence). The CDR3 DNA sequence: TGTGCCAGCAGTGACATCTCGTCAGGCTACACCTTC. This encodes CASSDISSGYTF.

The V gene is TRBV6-5, the J gene TRBJ1-1, with 8 bases that match TRBD1. Germline trimming cut 6 bases from V and 3 bases from J; bases unmatched to any gene: 6. The CDR3 contains 14 residues. CDR1 MNHEY and CDR2 SVGAGI come from the germline V gene. The CDR3 nucleotides are TGTGCCAGCAGGAGACAGGGGTGGGACACTGAAGCTTTCTTT. Its translation is CASRRQGWDTEAFF.

This clone was seen once. The CDR3: CASSPSYRTGEGETQYF. CDR3 nucleotides: TGCGCCAGCAGCCCATCCTATCGGACAGGGGAGGGCGAGACCCAGTACTTC. J is TRBJ2-5 and V is TRBV4-1, with 9 positions matching TRBD1. J lost 5 bases, V lost 4 bases, and 14 bases had no gene match. The CDR3 loop spans 17 amino acids. Germline lookup yields CDR1 MGHRA and CDR2 YSYEKL.

The chain has TRBV21-1 and TRBJ1-1. TRBV21-1 is described as a pseudogene. The CDR3 has 13 amino acids. The CDR3 nucleotides are TGTGCCAGCAGCAAAGGAGCGCAGAGCGAAGCTTTCTTT. Its translation: CASSKGAQSEAFF.

The rearrangement uses TRBV6-5 and TRBJ2-1; TRBD1 is a possible D gene (7 bases). Per germline, CDR1 MNHEY and CDR2 SVGAGI. Trimming cost V 5 bases and J 11 bases, with 10 bases left between them. The CDR3 has 11 residues. CDR3 coding DNA: TGTGCCAGCAGTCAGGGGGGACAGCAGTTCTTC. Residues: CASSQGGQQFF.

This clone was detected only a few times. The V and J genes are TRBV5-8 and TRBJ2-4; 8 bases match TRBD2. The J segment lost 5 bases and the V segment lost 3 bases, leaving 7 bases of the junction unmatched. CDR1 and CDR2 (germline): SGHTS, YDEGEE. The CDR3 is 15 amino acids. Written as DNA, the CDR3 is TGTGCCAGCAGCTGGTTTAGCGGGAACCAAAACATTCAGTACTTC. As protein: CASSWFSGNQNIQYF.

In its sample, this clone was seen a few times. The rearrangement joins TRBV29-1 to TRBJ1-4; TRBD1 aligns across 8 bases. The junction had 1 base not matched to a gene; V was cut back by 2 bases and J by 11 bases. The CDR3 spans 11 residues. The germline V gene has CDR1 SQVTM and CDR2 ANQGSEA. Here the CDR3 reads CSVETGGKLFF. For the CDR3, the DNA is TGCAGCGTTGAAACAGGGGGGAAACTGTTTTTT.

V usage is TRBV6-5 and J usage is TRBJ1-1; no firm D call. Germline-derived CDR1 and CDR2 are MNHEY and SVGAGI. CDR3 size: 13 residues. V lost 6 bases and J 6 bases, leaving 14 bases between the germline ends. The CDR3 reads CASRADFRAEAFF. In DNA form, the CDR3 reads TGTGCCAGCAGAGCAGACTTTAGAGCTGAAGCTTTCTTT.

This clone was recorded only once. The gene calls are TRBV28 and TRBJ1-2; TRBD1 might be the D (6 bases). The V gene lost 11 bases and the J gene lost 4 bases, with 17 bases spanning the gap. In germline, CDR1 is MDHEN, CDR2 SYDVKM. The CDR3 covers 13 residues. The CDR3 loop reads CAASGDKLYGYTF. The DNA for the CDR3 is TGTGCCGCATCCGGGGACAAACTCTATGGCTACACCTTC.

J is TRBJ2-5 and V is TRBV25-1, with D unclear. V lost 10 bases and J lost 4, with 19 bases in between. Germline assignment: CDR1 MGHDK and CDR2 SYGVNS. CDR3 length equals 14 residues. Here the CDR3 reads CAITPPCGLETQYF. For the CDR3, the DNA is TGTGCCATCACCCCCCCATGCGGCCTAGAGACCCAGTACTTC. Complete variable domain (other parts from reference TRBV25-1 and TRBJ2-5): EADIYQTPRYLVIGTGKKITLECSQTMGHDKMYWYQQDPGMELHLIHYSYGVNSTEKGDLSSESTVSRIRTEHFPLTLESARPSHTSQYLCAITPPCGLETQYFGPGTRLLVL.

The CDR3 here is CASSEVGQPPGYTF. CDR3 bases: TGTGCCAGCAGTGAAGTGGGACAGCCTCCGGGCTACACCTTC. J is TRBJ1-2 and V is TRBV6-1, with 7 bases matching TRBD1. The CDR3 length is 14 residues. CDR1 is MNHNS, CDR2 SASEGT, per germline. With V trimmed by 1 base and J by 8 bases, 7 bases remained unmatched.

V gene TRBV27 combines with J gene TRBJ2-6, with TRBD1 matching 7 bases. The length of the CDR3 is 17 residues. V gave up 5 bases and J gave up 0 bases; unmatched junction bases: 7. Germline CDR1 MNHEY, CDR2 SMNVEV (reference sequence). The CDR3 protein is CASSPRDSLSGANVLTF. CDR3 nucleotide sequence: TGTGCCAGCAGTCCCCGGGACAGTCTCTCTGGGGCCAACGTCCTGACTTTC.

The gene calls are TRBV18 and TRBJ2-7; 14 bases align to TRBD2. CDR3 length equals 16 residues. Per the germline V gene, CDR1 is KGHSH and CDR2 is LQKENI. After removal of 0 bases from V and 5 bases from J, the junction contained 3 bases not matched to a gene. CDR3 residues: CASSPPTSGRAHEQYF. The CDR3 DNA reads TGTGCCAGCTCACCACCGACTAGCGGGAGGGCCCACGAGCAGTACTTC.

The CDR3 region is CASSSTGQLTYEQYF. The CDR3 DNA reads as TGTGCCAGCAGCTCGACAGGGCAGCTAACCTACGAGCAGTACTTC. The chain employs TRBV11-2 and TRBJ2-7; 7 bases fit TRBD1. CDR1 is SGHAT, CDR2 FQNNGV, per germline. V trimming: 4 bases; J trimming: 2 bases; junction bases outside the gene matches: 8. There are 15 residues in the CDR3. Supplemented by reference TRBV11-2 and TRBJ2-7, the full variable domain reads EAGVAQSPRYKIIEKRQSVAFWCNPISGHATLYWYQQILGQGPKLLIQFQNNGVVDDSQLPKDRFSAERLKGVDSTLKIQPAKLEDSAVYLCASSSTGQLTYEQYFGPGTRLTVT.

V and J are TRBV6-1 and TRBJ1-5; D gene uncertain. The V gene lost 0 bases and the J gene lost 5 bases, with 11 bases spanning the gap. The germline CDR1 and CDR2 sequences are MNHNS and SASEGT. This CDR3 comprises 15 residues. The CDR3 bases are TGTGCCAGCAGTGAAGCGATAAGAACAGATCAGCCCCAGCATTTT. This encodes CASSEAIRTDQPQHF.

This clone was seen a single time. The V and J genes are TRBV9 and TRBJ2-2; 8 bases align to TRBD1. J was trimmed by 6 bases and V by 2 bases; bases with no gene match: 6. Germline loops: CDR1 SGDLS, CDR2 YYNGEE. The CDR3 has 15 residues. The CDR3 reads CASSVGTGFAGELFF. As DNA, the CDR3 is TGTGCCAGCAGCGTTGGGACAGGTTTCGCCGGGGAGCTGTTTTTT.

The gene calls are TRBV7-2 and TRBJ2-2; D is unresolved. Germline V lookup: CDR1 SGHTA, CDR2 FQGNSA. V lost 5 bases to trimming and J lost 2 bases, with 6 bases between them. This CDR3 spans 13 amino acids. The CDR3 nucleotides read TGTGCCAGCAGCAACTTCAACACCGGGGAGCTGTTTTTT. Its translation: CASSNFNTGELFF.

The chain recombines TRBV6-6 with TRBJ2-2; 7 bases line up with TRBD2. Germline V gives CDR1 MNHNY, CDR2 SVGAGI (reference sequence). The CDR3 contains 13 residues. The J segment lost 3 bases and the V segment lost 9 bases, leaving 4 bases of the junction unmatched. CDR3 sequence reads: CASRGSHTGELFF. The CDR3 DNA sequence: TGTGCCAGTCGCGGGAGTCACACCGGGGAGCTGTTTTTT.

CDR3 DNA sequence: TGCGCCAGCAGCTCCACTTCAGGCGGGAGCTACGAGCAGTACTTC. Encoded protein: CASSSTSGGSYEQYF. The V call is TRBV4-1, the J call TRBJ2-7; 7 bases are shared with TRBD2. This CDR3 comprises 15 residues. CDR1 is MGHRA, CDR2 YSYEKL, per germline. Germline trimming cut 5 bases from V and 3 bases from J; bases unmatched to any gene: 10.

DNA for the CDR3: TGCGCCAGCAGCTTGGCCAGTAATGAGCAGTACTTC. Protein sequence: CASSLASNEQYF. The gene calls are TRBV5-1 and TRBJ2-7; D gene unclear. The CDR3 loop spans 12 amino acids. Germline lookup yields CDR1 SGHRS and CDR2 YFSETQ. The V end was cut by 0 bases, the J end by 7 bases, with 8 bases between.

V is TRBV19 and J is TRBJ1-1; the match to TRBD1 covers 8 bases. Germline loops: CDR1 LNHDA, CDR2 SQIVND (reference sequence). The CDR3 covers 15 residues. The ends lost 3 bases at V and 4 bases at J; junction bases unmatched: 7. The DNA for the CDR3 is TGTGCCAGTAGTATCAGGGGGCTGAGGATCACTGAAGCTTTCTTT. Its translation: CASSIRGLRITEAFF.

This chain connects TRBV18 to TRBJ2-7, with D tentatively TRBD1 (5 bases). This CDR3 contains 15 residues. The V end was cut by 0 bases, the J end by 6 bases, with 15 bases between. From germline, CDR1 is KGHSH and CDR2 LQKENI. The CDR3 DNA sequence: TGTGCCAGCTCACCACCCACAGGACGCGAGCCCGAGCAGTACTTC. The encoded protein is CASSPPTGREPEQYF.

This rearrangement joins TRBV19 to TRBJ2-1; D is unclear. The V gene lost 4 bases and the J gene lost 0 bases, with 16 bases spanning the gap. CDR3 length equals 17 residues. Looked up from germline, CDR1 is LNHDA and CDR2 is SQIVND (reference sequence). This CDR3 reads CASSTVRPTGSYNEQFF. For the CDR3, the DNA is TGTGCCAGTAGTACCGTAAGGCCGACGGGCTCCTACAATGAGCAGTTCTTC. Together with reference TRBV19 and TRBJ2-1, the CDR3 gives the full variable domain: DGGITQSPKYLFRKEGQNVTLSCEQNLNHDAMYWYRQDPGQGLRLIYYSQIVNDFQKGDIAEGYSVSREKKESFPLTVTSAQKNPTAFYLCASSTVRPTGSYNEQFFGPGTRLTVL.

The chain carries TRBV29-1 and TRBJ2-1; 7 bases are a match to TRBD1. CDR3 length: 12 amino acids. Germline-derived CDR1 and CDR2 are SQVTM and ANQGSEA. V shed 7 bases, J shed 6 bases, and the junction held 6 bases outside the gene matches. CDR3 coding DNA: TGCAGCGCCGCGACAGGGATCAATGAGCAGTTCTTC. Protein: CSAATGINEQFF.